This T cell receptor (beta chain) emerged from a study of T cell responses to AZD1222 COVID-19 vaccine. Findings and limits, study-wide: Unmutated variant regions are reportedly targeted by nearly half of spike-specific TCRs. The study identified only five to seven AZD1222 recipients as seropositive at baseline.

V gave up 6 bases and J gave up 2 bases, with 8 bases separating them. This CDR3 spans 12 amino acids. The data were produced by immunoSEQ multiplex PCR, yet TCRdb's version contains in-frame clones alone and is incomplete. The sample lists 150,000 or so clones, about nine tenths occurring once. Regarding this clone: What it recognizes is unknown.

This chain joins TRBV12-3 or TRBV12-4 and TRBJ2-7; D ambiguous. The TCR originated in an adult in good health. Specimen: peripheral blood, collected on day 0 of AZD1222 vaccination. DNA for the CDR3: TGTGCCAGCAGCCCCTCGGCCTACGAGCAGTACTTC. As protein: CASSPSAYEQYF.